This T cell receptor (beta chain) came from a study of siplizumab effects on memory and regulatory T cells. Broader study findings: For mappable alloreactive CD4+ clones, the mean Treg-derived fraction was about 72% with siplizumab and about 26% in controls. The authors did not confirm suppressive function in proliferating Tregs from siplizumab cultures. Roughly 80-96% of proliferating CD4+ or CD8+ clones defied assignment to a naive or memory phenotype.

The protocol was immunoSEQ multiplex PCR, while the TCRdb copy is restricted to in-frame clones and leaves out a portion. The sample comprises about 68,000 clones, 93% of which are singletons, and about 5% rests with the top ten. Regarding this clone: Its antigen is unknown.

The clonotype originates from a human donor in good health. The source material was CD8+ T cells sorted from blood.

CDR3 amino acids: CASRPTGGANGYTF. CDR3 DNA sequence: TGTGCCAGCAGACCTACAGGGGGCGCGAATGGCTACACCTTC. This chain links TRBV6-5 with TRBJ1-2; 9 positions match TRBD1. The germline CDR1 and CDR2 sequences are MNHEY and SVGAGI. The CDR3 extends over 14 amino acids. The ends lost 6 bases at V and 6 bases at J; junction bases unmatched: 8.